A single sample is the source of the 25 T cell receptor beta chains below, sequenced in a study of PD-1 blockade in classical Hodgkin lymphoma. The data were produced by immunoSEQ multiplex PCR, yet TCRdb's version contains in-frame clones alone and is incomplete. The sample lists under 80,000 clones, 71% occurring once. Brentuximab vedotin exposure varied, and every patient relapsed after autologous stem cell transplantation. The starting material was peripheral blood mononuclear cells (PBMCs), obtained before the second cycle of nivolumab. The receptors come from a human donor with classical Hodgkin lymphoma.

The chain is built from TRBV9 and TRBJ2-5; D not certain. Germline CDR1 SGDLS, CDR2 YYNGEE. Between the trimmed V and J ends, which lost 1 base and 5 bases, there was a span of 12 bases. CDR3 length equals 14 residues. CDR3 protein: CASSVSGFGETQYF. For the CDR3, the DNA is TGTGCCAGCAGCGTATCAGGATTCGGGGAGACCCAGTACTTC.

V is TRBV6-5 and J is TRBJ2-7; 7 bases line up with TRBD1. Germline V gene data show CDR1 as MNHEY and CDR2 as SVGAGI. Losses at the gene ends were 6 bases for V and 10 bases for J; bases not matched to a gene: 6. The CDR3 contains 11 residues. The CDR3 region has the DNA TGTGCCAGCAGCCGTGGGACAGATCAGTACTTC. It translates to CASSRGTDQYF.

The chain couples TRBV9 to TRBJ2-3; the match to TRBD1 covers 7 bases. The junction had 13 bases not matched to a gene; V was cut back by 4 bases and J by 2 bases. Germline V lookup: CDR1 SGDLS, CDR2 YYNGEE. The CDR3 is 17 amino acids. The CDR3 DNA is TGTGCCAGCAGCCCTAGATATGTTACAGGGGACACAGATACGCAGTATTTT. Its protein product is CASSPRYVTGDTDTQYF.

The chain employs TRBV9 and TRBJ2-5, with 7 bases lining up with TRBD2. The CDR3 contains 16 residues. Germline values: CDR1 SGDLS, CDR2 YYNGEE. Trimming removed 4 bases from V and 5 bases from J; junction bases left unmatched: 14. DNA of the CDR3: TGTGCCAGCAGCCTCCTTAGGGAGGCGGGGGTTGAGACCCAGTACTTC. Translated: CASSLLREAGVETQYF.

This clone was seen more than once but under ten times. The sample contains more than one DNA sequence encoding this CDR3. The chain has TRBV2 and TRBJ2-3; TRBD1 matches 10 bases. CDR3 length: 15 amino acids. Germline V CDR1 and CDR2: SNHLY, FYNNEI. The trim removed 6 bases at V and 2 bases at J, leaving 5 bases unmatched. The CDR3 nucleotides are TGTGCCAGCAGGTCGGGACAGGGGATCACAGATACGCAGTATTTT. It is translated as CASRSGQGITDTQYF.

This clone was seen at least ten times. The chain employs TRBV28 and TRBJ1-2, with a weak D call TRBD1 (5 bases). The V and J ends lost 4 bases and 7 bases respectively, with 10 bases between them. Germline values: CDR1 MDHEN, CDR2 SYDVKM. The CDR3 length is 12 residues. The CDR3 region is CASSSQGLGYTF. The CDR3 nucleotides are TGTGCCAGCAGTTCCCAGGGCCTTGGCTACACCTTC.

The genes are TRBV11-3 and TRBJ2-2; D not certain. CDR3 length: 14 residues. V lost 6 bases and J 8 bases, leaving 16 bases between the germline ends. Germline loops: CDR1 SGHNT, CDR2 YENEEA. The CDR3 DNA reads as TGTGCCAGCAGGGACGTCGATGGAAAAGGGGAGCTGTTTTTT. Its translation is CASRDVDGKGELFF.

This sequence joins TRBV4-1 and TRBJ2-7; 7 nucleotides agree with TRBD1. The CDR3 is 14 residues long. The ends lost 3 bases at V and 2 bases at J; junction bases unmatched: 4. Germline CDR1 and CDR2: MGHRA and YSYEKL. CDR3 in amino acids: CASSHNRGPYEQYF. The CDR3 DNA is TGCGCCAGCAGCCACAACAGGGGACCCTACGAGCAGTACTTC.

The gene calls are TRBV6-1 and TRBJ2-1, with D perhaps matching TRBD2 (5 bases). Trimming cost V 6 bases and J 6 bases, with 6 bases left between them. Germline V gives CDR1 MNHNS, CDR2 SASEGT. The CDR3 runs 11 residues. CDR3 sequence (DNA): TGTGCCAGCAGGGAGGTCAATGAGCAGTTCTTC. This sequence encodes CASREVNEQFF.

The rearrangement joins TRBV18 to TRBJ1-1; tentative D call: TRBD1 (6 bases). The CDR3 is 14 amino acids. Germline-derived CDR1 and CDR2 are KGHSH and LQKENI. V shed 6 bases and J shed 0 bases, with 11 bases lying between them. CDR3 amino acids: CASSGQSMNTEAFF. In DNA, the CDR3 is TGTGCCAGCTCCGGACAGAGCATGAACACTGAAGCTTTCTTT.

The chain combines TRBV7-6 with TRBJ2-1; perhaps TRBD1 as D (5 bases). V was clipped by 3 bases and J by 7 bases, with 7 bases between them. CDR1 is SGHVS and CDR2 is FNYEAQ in the germline V gene. This CDR3 comprises 12 residues. Here the CDR3 reads CASSLQGNEQFF. The CDR3 DNA reads TGTGCCAGCAGCTTGCAGGGAAATGAGCAGTTCTTC.

The chain employs TRBV19 and TRBJ1-4, with D unclear. V gave up 6 bases and J gave up 2 bases, with 7 bases separating them. Germline loops: CDR1 LNHDA, CDR2 SQIVND (reference sequence). The CDR3 consists of 13 residues. The CDR3 region is CASSRVTNEKLFF. The CDR3 DNA sequence: TGTGCCAGTAGCAGAGTGACTAATGAAAAACTGTTTTTT. The whole variable domain, remainder taken from reference TRBV19 and TRBJ1-4, is DGGITQSPKYLFRKEGQNVTLSCEQNLNHDAMYWYRQDPGQGLRLIYYSQIVNDFQKGDIAEGYSVSREKKESFPLTVTSAQKNPTAFYLCASSRVTNEKLFFGSGTQLSVL.

This clone is medium-sized within its sample. The chain employs TRBV7-9 and TRBJ2-7; 10 nucleotides line up with TRBD1. This CDR3 is built from 14 residues. J was trimmed by 4 bases and V by 3 bases; bases with no gene match: 3. The germline V gene encodes CDR1 SEHNR and CDR2 FQNEAQ (reference sequence). The CDR3 protein is CASSLTGGEYEQYF. CDR3 DNA sequence: TGTGCCAGCAGCTTGACAGGGGGCGAGTACGAGCAGTACTTC.

The V and J genes are TRBV29-1 and TRBJ1-1; 10 bases match TRBD1. V lost 7 bases, J lost 5 bases, and 7 bases stayed unmatched. This CDR3 comprises 13 residues. From germline, CDR1 is SQVTM and CDR2 ANQGSEA. The CDR3, as DNA: TGCAGCGCCGACAGGGGGCGTGGGACTGAAGCTTTCTTT. Its protein product is CSADRGRGTEAFF.

This clone appeared a single time. This sequence joins TRBV27 and TRBJ1-2, with D unresolved. Germline V gives CDR1 MNHEY, CDR2 SMNVEV (reference sequence). The V end lost 1 base, the J end lost 4 bases, and 10 bases lay between the germline ends. CDR3 length equals 14 residues. This chain's CDR3 is CASSLYASPYGYTF. The CDR3, as DNA: TGTGCCAGCAGTTTATACGCTTCACCCTATGGCTACACCTTC.

The V and J genes are TRBV27 and TRBJ1-2; 9 bases match TRBD1. CDR3 length equals 14 residues. V lost 6 bases, J lost 6 bases, and 8 bases stayed unmatched. Per germline, CDR1 MNHEY and CDR2 SMNVEV (reference sequence). Here the CDR3 DNA reads TGTGCCAGCAGGAACCCGGGACAGGGAAATGGCTACACCTTC. This encodes CASRNPGQGNGYTF.

The chain recombines TRBV30 with TRBJ2-5, with 9 bases identical to TRBD1. Per germline, CDR1 GTSNPN and CDR2 SVGIG (reference sequence). This CDR3 has 17 residues. The V and J ends lost 0 bases and 5 bases, in that order; junction bases with no gene match: 13. The CDR3 bases are TGTGCCTGGAGTGTATTTCGGGGGACAGGGACAGAGGAGACCCAGTACTTC. Protein product: CAWSVFRGTGTEETQYF.

This clone was observed a single time. The V gene is TRBV27, the J gene TRBJ2-2; 10 bases agree with TRBD1. Germline loops: CDR1 MNHEY, CDR2 SMNVEV (reference sequence). V lost 5 bases to trimming and J lost 7 bases; unmatched junction nucleotides: 10. The CDR3 is 16 amino acids. This CDR3 reads CASSPRQGARLGELFF. The DNA of the CDR3 is TGTGCCAGCAGTCCTCGACAGGGGGCGCGTCTCGGGGAGCTGTTTTTT.

This chain connects TRBV30 to TRBJ1-1; D ambiguous. The V end was cut by 4 bases, the J end by 1 base, with 10 bases between. The CDR3 spans 13 residues. CDR1 and CDR2 from the germline V gene are GTSNPN and SVGIG (reference sequence). Here the CDR3 reads CAWTPDTNTEAFF. The DNA of the CDR3 is TGTGCCTGGACCCCCGACACGAACACTGAAGCTTTCTTT.

The V gene is TRBV28, the J gene TRBJ1-1; no clear D. The V gene's germline CDR1 is MDHEN and CDR2 SYDVKM. With 3 bases removed from V and 0 bases from J, the gap between germline ends came to 2 bases. This CDR3 has 12 residues. The CDR3, as DNA: TGTGCCAGCAGTTTGTTGAACACTGAAGCTTTCTTT. Translating gives CASSLLNTEAFF.

This clone was seen a few times. V gene TRBV30 combines with J gene TRBJ1-2, with D hard to call. The CDR3 contains 14 residues. V lost 3 bases, J lost 0 bases, and 11 bases lay in between. The germline gives CDR1 GTSNPN, CDR2 SVGIG (reference sequence). CDR3 coding DNA: TGTGCCTGGAGCCGGACCGATTCTAACTATGGCTACACCTTC. Translating gives CAWSRTDSNYGYTF.

The V and J genes are TRBV28 and TRBJ2-2; 7 bases map to TRBD1. Looked up from germline, CDR1 is MDHEN and CDR2 is SYDVKM. The CDR3 has 17 amino acids. V lost 6 bases and J lost 1; bases outside the gene matches: 11. This CDR3 is CASSRTGTILNTGELFF. The CDR3 DNA reads as TGTGCCAGCAGCCGGACAGGTACGATCCTGAACACCGGGGAGCTGTTTTTT.

The V gene is TRBV5-1, the J gene TRBJ2-3; D is undetermined. The CDR3 length is 15 residues. Trimming took off 0 bases at V and 0 bases at J, with 8 bases between the two ends. CDR1 is SGHRS, CDR2 YFSETQ, per germline. The CDR3 sequence: CASSLETISTDTQYF. The DNA of the CDR3 is TGCGCCAGCAGCTTGGAGACAATCAGCACAGATACGCAGTATTTT.

CDR3 coding DNA: TGTGCCAGCAGCTTAGACAGAACCTCTTATGGCTACACCTTC. Translation: CASSLDRTSYGYTF. The chain carries TRBV11-3 and TRBJ1-2, with D unresolved. Germline CDR1 is SGHNT and CDR2 is YENEEA. Trimming cost V 0 bases and J 5 bases, with 10 bases left between them. The CDR3 sequence is 14 residues long. Using reference TRBV11-3 and TRBJ1-2 for the parts outside the CDR3, the full variable domain is EAGVVQSPRYKIIEKKQPVAFWCNPISGHNTLYWYLQNLGQGPELLIRYENEEAVDDSQLPKDRFSAERLKGVDSTLKIQPAELGDSAVYLCASSLDRTSYGYTFGSGTRLTVV.

This chain connects TRBV6-6 to TRBJ1-3; possible D gene TRBD1, 6 bases. Trimming left V 8 bases short and J 0 bases short, with 14 bases between. There are 15 residues in the CDR3. CDR1 and CDR2 (germline): MNHNY, SVGAGI (reference sequence). Here the CDR3 DNA reads TGTGCCAGCTGGGGAAGGACAGACTCTGGAAACACCATATATTTT. Encoded protein: CASWGRTDSGNTIYF.